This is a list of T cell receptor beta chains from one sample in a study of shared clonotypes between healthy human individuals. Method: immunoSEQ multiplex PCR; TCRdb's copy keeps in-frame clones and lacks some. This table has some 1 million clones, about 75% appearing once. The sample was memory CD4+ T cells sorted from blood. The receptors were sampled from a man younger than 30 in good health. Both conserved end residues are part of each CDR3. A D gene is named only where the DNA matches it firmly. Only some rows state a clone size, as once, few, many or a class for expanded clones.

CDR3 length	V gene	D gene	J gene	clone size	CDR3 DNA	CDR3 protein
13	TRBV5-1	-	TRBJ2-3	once	TGCGCCAGCAGCCTGGGGTTGGGAGATACGCAGTATTTT	CASSLGLGDTQYF
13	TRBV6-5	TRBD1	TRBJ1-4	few	TGTGCCAGCAGTTGGGACAGGCATGAAAAACTGTTTTTT	CASSWDRHEKLFF
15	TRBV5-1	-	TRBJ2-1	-	TGCGCCAGCAGCTTGCCATCAGGGGACTACAATGAGCAGTTCTTC	CASSLPSGDYNEQFF
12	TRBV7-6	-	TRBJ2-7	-	TGTGCCAGCAGCTTAATGGGTGGCGAGCAGTACTTC	CASSLMGGEQYF
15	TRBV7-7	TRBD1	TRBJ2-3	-	TGTGCTAGCAGCTCGGGACAGGGACCCACAGATACGCAGTATTTT	CASSSGQGPTDTQYF
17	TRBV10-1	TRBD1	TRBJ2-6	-	TGCGCCAGCAGTGACCCGGGACAGGGCGCTGGGGCCAACGTCCTGACTTTC	CASSDPGQGAGANVLTF
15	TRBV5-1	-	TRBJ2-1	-	TGCGCCAGCAGTTCGACGTCGGGCGGTTACAATGAGCAGTTCTTC	CASSSTSGGYNEQFF
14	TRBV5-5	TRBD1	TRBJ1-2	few	TGTGCCAGCAGCTTCCCGGACAGGGTGGAGGGCTACACCTTC	CASSFPDRVEGYTF
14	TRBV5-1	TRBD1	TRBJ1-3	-	TGCGCCAGCAGCTTACAAGGGGGCGGAAACACCATATATTTT	CASSLQGGGNTIYF
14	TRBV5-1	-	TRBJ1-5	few	TGCGCCAGCAGCTCGGGGGACGTTGCCGAGCCCCAGCATTTT	CASSSGDVAEPQHF
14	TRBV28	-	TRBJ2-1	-	TGTGCCAGCAGCCGCCCTCGTCGATACAATGAGCAGTTCTTC	CASSRPRRYNEQFF
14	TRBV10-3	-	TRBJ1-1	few	TGTGCCATCAGTGAGACAGGCCTGAACACTGAAGCTTTCTTT	CAISETGLNTEAFF
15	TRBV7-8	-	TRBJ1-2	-	TGTGCCAGCAGCCCAGACAGGAGCCTAAACTATGGCTACACCTTC	CASSPDRSLNYGYTF
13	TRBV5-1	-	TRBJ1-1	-	TGCGCCAGCAGCTTTAATGGGGGGACTGAAGCTTTCTTT	CASSFNGGTEAFF
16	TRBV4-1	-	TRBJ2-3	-	TGCGCCAGCAGCCCCATGGGATACCTAGGCACAGATACGCAGTATTTT	CASSPMGYLGTDTQYF
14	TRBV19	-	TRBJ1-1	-	TGTGCCAGTAGTATTTCTGGGGGAAGCACTGAAGCTTTCTTT	CASSISGGSTEAFF
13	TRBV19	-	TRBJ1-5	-	TGTGCCAGTAGTTCCCAAGGGAAACAGCCCCAGCATTTT	CASSSQGKQPQHF
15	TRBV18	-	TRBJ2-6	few	TGTGCCAGCTCCGGAGGGCTCGGTGGGGCCAACGTCCTGACTTTC	CASSGGLGGANVLTF
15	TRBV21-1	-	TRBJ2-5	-	TGTGCCAGCAGCAATGATCAGGGGAGGAAAGAGACCCAGTACTTC	CASSNDQGRKETQYF
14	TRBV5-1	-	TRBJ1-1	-	TGCGCCAGCAGCTTGGCCGGGGGGTTCGCTGAAGCTTTCTTT	CASSLAGGFAEAFF
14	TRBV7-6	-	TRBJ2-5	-	TGTGCCAGCAGCCCCCAACAGGTGGGAGAGACCCAGTACTTC	CASSPQQVGETQYF
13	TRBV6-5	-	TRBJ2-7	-	TGTGCCAGCGCCCGGAGGTCTTCCTACGAGCAGTACTTC	CASARRSSYEQYF
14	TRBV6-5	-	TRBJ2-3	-	TGTGCCAGCAGTTATTACCGGGGAGCAGATACGCAGTATTTT	CASSYYRGADTQYF
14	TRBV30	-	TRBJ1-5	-	TGTGCCTGGAGCCCCGGGGGCGCGGGTCAGCCCCAGCATTTT	CAWSPGGAGQPQHF
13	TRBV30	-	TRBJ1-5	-	TGTGCCTGGAGTGTGGAAGGGACTCAGCCCCAGCATTTT	CAWSVEGTQPQHF
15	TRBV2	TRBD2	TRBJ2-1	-	TGTGCCAGCAGACGCGGACTAGCGGGAGACGCGGAGCAGTTCTTC	CASRRGLAGDAEQFF
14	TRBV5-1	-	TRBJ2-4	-	TGCGCCAGCAGCGACCAGGGGGGCAAAAACATTCAGTACTTC	CASSDQGGKNIQYF
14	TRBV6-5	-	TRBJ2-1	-	TGTGCCAGCAGTTTCCAGTTCGGGGACAATGAGCAGTTCTTC	CASSFQFGDNEQFF
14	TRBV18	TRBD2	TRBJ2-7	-	TGTGCCAGCTCACCATTGGGAGGGTCGGACGAGCAGTACTTC	CASSPLGGSDEQYF
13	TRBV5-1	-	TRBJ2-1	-	TGCGCCAGCAGCTTGGTGGGAGAAGGTGAGCAGTTCTTC	CASSLVGEGEQFF
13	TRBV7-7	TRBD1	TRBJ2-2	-	TGTGCTAGCAGCCAACAGGGGAACGGGGAGCTGTTTTTT	CASSQQGNGELFF
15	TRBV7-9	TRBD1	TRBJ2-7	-	TGTGCCAGCAGCTGGCAGGGGGCTCCCCCCTACGAGCAGTACTTC	CASSWQGAPPYEQYF
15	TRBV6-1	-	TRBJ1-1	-	TGTGCCAGCAGTGACCGGGGGGGACTAAACACTGAAGCTTTCTTT	CASSDRGGLNTEAFF
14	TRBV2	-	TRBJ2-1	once	TGTGCCAGCACCCCCGTATTGACCGTCAATGAGCAGTTCTTC	CASTPVLTVNEQFF
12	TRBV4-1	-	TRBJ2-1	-	TGCGCCAGCAGCCAAGTATACAATGAGCAGTTCTTC	CASSQVYNEQFF
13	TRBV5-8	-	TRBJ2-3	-	TGTGCCAGCAGCTGGGCGAGCACAGATACGCAGTATTTT	CASSWASTDTQYF
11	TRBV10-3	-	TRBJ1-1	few	TGTGCCATCGGGCAGGACACTGAAGCTTTCTTT	CAIGQDTEAFF
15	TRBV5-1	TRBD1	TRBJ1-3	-	TGCGCCAGCAGCTTGGGGGACAGGGGGCTTAACACCATATATTTT	CASSLGDRGLNTIYF
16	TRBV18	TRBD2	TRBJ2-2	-	TGTGCCAGCTCACCACGGCTAGCGGGAATCGGCGGGGAGCTGTTTTTT	CASSPRLAGIGGELFF
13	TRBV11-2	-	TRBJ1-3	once	TGTGCCAGCAGCTTAGACGAAATAAACACCATATATTTT	CASSLDEINTIYF
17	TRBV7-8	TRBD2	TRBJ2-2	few	TGTGCCAGCAGCCTCCGACTAGCGGGAGCCCCGGGAGGGGAGCTGTTTTTT	CASSLRLAGAPGGELFF
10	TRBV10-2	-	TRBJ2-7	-	TGCGCCAGCAGTGAGGGGTGGTCGTACTTC	CASSEGWSYF
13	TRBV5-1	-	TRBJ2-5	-	TGCGCCAGCTCCCGCGCGGGGTTTGAGACCCAGTACTTC	CASSRAGFETQYF
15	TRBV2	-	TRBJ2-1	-	TGTGCCAGCAGTGATGGGTCTCTCGGGCGGCATGAGCAGTTCTTC	CASSDGSLGRHEQFF
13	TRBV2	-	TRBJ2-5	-	TGTGCCAGCAGTGCCAGGGAGCAAGAGACCCAGTACTTC	CASSAREQETQYF
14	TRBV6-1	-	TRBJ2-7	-	TGTGCCAGCAGTTATTTGAACCCCTCCTACGAGCAGTACTTC	CASSYLNPSYEQYF